The 19 T cell receptor beta chains reported below all come from one sample, sequenced in a study of molecular identifiers for immune sequencing clone quantification. From the PCR reads, TCRdb called clonotypes with MiXCR, one entry per CDR3 protein. The table lists approximately 35,000 distinct CDR3 sequences, 19% of them singletons. Sample: naive CD8+ T cells from blood, with Jurkat cell RNA spiked in. Subset noted: FACS-sorted CD8+CD4-CCR7+CD45RA+ naive T cells. These receptors all stem from a human donor in good health. Some libraries in this study had Jurkat cell RNA spiked in.

The chain is built from TRBV12-3 or TRBV12-4 and TRBJ1-1; 10 nucleotides match TRBD1. Trimming cost V 8 bases and J 0 bases; bases outside gene matches: 12. This CDR3 has 17 amino acids. DNA for the CDR3: TGTGCCAGCGGTGTATCTCCGGGACAGGGGATGAACACTGAAGCTTTCTTT. It is translated as CASGVSPGQGMNTEAFF.

The chain has TRBV6-5 and TRBJ2-3; D perhaps matches TRBD2 (5 bases). Trimming cost V 5 bases and J 4 bases, with 22 bases left between them. The CDR3 has 17 residues. CDR1 MNHEY and CDR2 SVGAGI come from the germline V gene. In DNA, the CDR3 is TGTGCCAGCAGTCCCTCACCTACTAGTAGATTGGCAGATACGCAGTATTTT. Amino acids: CASSPSPTSRLADTQYF.

The chain employs TRBV27 and TRBJ2-7; D uncertain. CDR1 and CDR2 from the germline V gene are MNHEY and SMNVEV (reference sequence). The CDR3 extends over 13 amino acids. Deletions cut 3 bases from V and 4 bases from J, with 10 bases between. CDR3 DNA: TGTGCCAGCAGTTTCCGTTCGACTTACGAGCAGTACTTC. It encodes CASSFRSTYEQYF.

About this clonotype itself: This may stem from a read error, because a much larger clone lies one nucleotide away. The chain joins TRBV7-9 to TRBJ2-7; a possible D gene is TRBD1 (5 bases). Per germline, CDR1 SEHNR and CDR2 FQNEAQ (reference sequence). The CDR3 spans 12 residues. Between the trimmed V and J ends, which lost 5 bases and 7 bases, there was a span of 12 bases. CDR3 loop: CASSVGAGEQYF. In nucleotides, the CDR3 is TGTGCCAGCAGCGTAGGGGCCGGGGAGCAGTACTTC.

The gene calls are TRBV13 and TRBJ2-1; 10 bases are a match to TRBD2. V lost 6 bases and J lost 8; bases outside the gene matches: 10. The CDR3 consists of 15 residues. The germline gives CDR1 PRHDT, CDR2 FYEKMQ (reference sequence). The CDR3 reads CASSPKREGRDEQFF. CDR3 nucleotides: TGTGCCAGCAGTCCCAAGCGGGAGGGCCGGGATGAGCAGTTCTTC.

There are a few counts of this clonotype. A much larger clone lies one base from this, so it may be a read error. The missing conserved phenylalanine or tryptophan at the end of this CDR3 makes a read error likely. The chain links TRBV5-3 to TRBJ2-3; TRBD2 matches 7 bases. TRBV5-3 is marked as an open reading frame, function uncertain. The CDR3 covers 20 residues. Unmatched junction bases numbered 30, after V lost 8 bases and J lost 6 bases. CDR3 sequence reads: CASSKTRLAGEVMGLDTQYS. The CDR3 bases are TGTGCCAGCAGCAAAACAAGACTAGCCGGAGAGGTGATGGGGCTGGATACGCAGTATTCT.

The chain combines TRBV27 with TRBJ1-4, with 7 bases that match TRBD1. The CDR3 is 16 residues long. V was clipped by 5 bases and J by 6 bases; unmatched bases: 12. Germline V gene data show CDR1 as MNHEY and CDR2 as SMNVEV (reference sequence). The chain's CDR3 is CASSKLGGGLDEKLFF. DNA of the CDR3: TGTGCCAGCAGTAAACTAGGAGGGGGCCTGGATGAAAAACTGTTTTTT.

This clonotype was seen only once. One end of the junction does not line up with germline, which may come from a read error. The CDR3 protein is CASSLIPTSGADTQYF. CDR3 nucleotide sequence: TGTGCCAGCAGCTTAATTCCGACTAGCGGAGCAGATACGCAGTACTTT. The V call is TRBV7-2, the J call TRBJ2-3, with 9 bases fitting TRBD2. Germline CDR1 and CDR2: SGHTA and FQGNSA. There are 16 residues in the CDR3.

The CDR3 sequence is CASSLSLYTGELFF. The CDR3 nucleotides read TGTGCCAGCAGTTTATCACTATACACCGGGGAGCTGTTTTTT. The V call is TRBV27, the J call TRBJ2-2; D is undetermined. CDR1 and CDR2 (germline): MNHEY, SMNVEV (reference sequence). With 0 bases removed from V and 3 bases from J, the gap between germline ends came to 5 bases. The length of the CDR3 is 14 residues.

This clonotype was counted many times. The chain uses TRBV2 and TRBJ1-5; TRBD1 is a possible D gene (5 bases). CDR1 and CDR2 from the germline V gene are SNHLY and FYNNEI. Trimming took 2 bases from V and 5 from J, leaving 7 bases between them. The CDR3 runs to 13 residues. The CDR3 loop reads CASSERGYQPQHF. CDR3 in DNA: TGTGCCAGCAGTGAAAGGGGTTATCAGCCCCAGCATTTT.

The sample holds many counts of this clonotype. J is TRBJ2-7 and V is TRBV25-1, with D perhaps TRBD2 (5 bases). V was trimmed by 1 base and J by 5 bases, leaving 12 bases between them. This CDR3 is 14 amino acids long. Germline CDR1 MGHDK, CDR2 SYGVNS. CDR3 amino acids: CASSESRGVDEQYF. CDR3 DNA sequence: TGTGCCAGCAGTGAATCCCGGGGTGTAGACGAGCAGTACTTC.

In this sample, this clonotype turned up many times. This rearrangement joins TRBV5-1 to TRBJ2-3; 11 bases map to TRBD2. In germline, CDR1 is SGHRS, CDR2 YFSETQ. V lost 2 bases and J lost 1; bases outside the gene matches: 6. The CDR3 contains 17 residues. The CDR3: CASSFSLTSGGTDTQYF. In DNA, the CDR3 is TGCGCCAGCAGCTTTTCCCTGACTAGCGGGGGCACAGATACGCAGTATTTT.

This clonotype occurred many times. V usage is TRBV19 and J usage is TRBJ1-1, with D tentatively TRBD1 (5 bases). Trimming cost V 3 bases and J 2 bases, with 7 bases left between them. The CDR3 consists of 13 residues. CDR1 is LNHDA, CDR2 SQIVND, per germline (reference sequence). DNA of the CDR3: TGTGCCAGTAGTATGGGACTTAACACTGAAGCTTTCTTT. Residues: CASSMGLNTEAFF.

This clonotype appeared many times. This chain uses TRBV25-1 with TRBJ2-7; D not resolved. Trimming left V 2 bases short and J 6 bases short, with 20 bases between. Germline CDR1 is MGHDK and CDR2 is SYGVNS. The CDR3 runs to 16 residues. CDR3 DNA sequence: TGTGCCAGCAGTGAAAAGGTCAGTAGTCCGTTCTGCGAGCAGTACTTC. Its protein is CASSEKVSSPFCEQYF.

This clonotype is termed medium-sized. The chain employs TRBV28 and TRBJ2-4; TRBD1 might be the D (5 bases). The CDR3 loop spans 15 amino acids. V lost 6 bases and J 2 bases, leaving 14 bases between the germline ends. Germline V gives CDR1 MDHEN, CDR2 SYDVKM. DNA for the CDR3: TGTGCCAGCAGAGAGACAGACTCATCCAAAAACATTCAGTACTTC. Amino acids: CASRETDSSKNIQYF.

The CDR3: CASRDRGEVEQYF. The CDR3 DNA reads as TGCGCCAGCAGAGACAGGGGGGAGGTCGAGCAGTACTTC. V usage is TRBV5-1 and J usage is TRBJ2-7, with 9 bases that match TRBD1. The length of the CDR3 is 13 residues. The V and J ends lost 5 bases and 6 bases, in that order; junction bases with no gene match: 6. The germline CDR1 and CDR2 sequences are SGHRS and YFSETQ.

This clonotype came up many times. The V call is TRBV4-1, the J call TRBJ1-2; TRBD1 is a possible D gene (6 bases). The ends were cut back, 3 bases at V and 4 bases at J, with 12 bases in the middle. The V gene's germline CDR1 is MGHRA and CDR2 YSYEKL. There are 14 residues in the CDR3. CDR3 DNA sequence: TGCGCCAGCAGCCACCGGACAGAATTCTATGGCTACACCTTC. Translating gives CASSHRTEFYGYTF.

This clonotype was seen more than once but under ten times. The chain joins TRBV4-1 to TRBJ2-2; 7 bases map to TRBD2. Germline loops: CDR1 MGHRA, CDR2 YSYEKL. The junction had 5 bases not matched to a gene; V was cut back by 1 base and J by 6 bases. This CDR3 has 15 residues. The CDR3 DNA follows: TGCGCCAGCAGCCAAGGGGACTATTCTTCCGGGGAGCTGTTTTTT. Protein: CASSQGDYSSGELFF.

In its sample, this clonotype was seen many times. The chain links TRBV14 to TRBJ2-1; D unclear. This CDR3 region has 14 residues. In germline, CDR1 is SGHDN, CDR2 FVKESK. V was pared by 4 bases and J by 8 bases, with 15 bases between. CDR3 protein: CASSPHPMGYEQFF. CDR3 bases: TGTGCCAGCAGCCCGCATCCGATGGGGTATGAGCAGTTCTTC.